These 27 T cell receptor beta chains came from one sample sequenced in a study of cytomegalovirus exposure and HLA in healthy donors. The repertoire was sequenced with immunoSEQ multiplex PCR; TCRdb's copy has only in-frame clones and lacks some. The data hold approximately 62,000 clones, with approximately 90% observed a single time. The sample consisted of PBMCs. These receptors were collected from a woman younger than 30 in good health and CMV-seronegative.

The V gene is TRBV28, the J gene TRBJ1-2; no definite D call. The germline V gene has CDR1 MDHEN and CDR2 SYDVKM. The CDR3 consists of 14 residues. Trimming took 6 bases from V and 4 from J, leaving 15 bases between them. In DNA, the CDR3 is TGTGCCAGCAGCCCCCTCTCTTCCGTCTATGGCTACACCTTC. Its translation: CASSPLSSVYGYTF.

This chain uses TRBV6-1 with TRBJ1-6, with unresolved D. V was cut by 9 bases and J by 3 bases, with 12 bases left in between. The CDR3 length is 14 residues. Germline assignment: CDR1 MNHNS and CDR2 SASEGT. The CDR3 loop reads CASSGRSYNSPLHF. CDR3 sequence (DNA): TGTGCCAGTAGCGGACGGAGCTATAATTCACCCCTCCACTTT.

This chain links TRBV4-1 with TRBJ2-7; 8 positions match TRBD2. The germline V gene encodes CDR1 MGHRA and CDR2 YSYEKL. The V gene end was trimmed by 4 bases and the J gene end by 6 bases; junction bases not matched to a gene: 11. This CDR3 contains 15 residues. The CDR3 here is CASSLREGVNGEQYF. In DNA, the CDR3 is TGCGCCAGCAGCCTACGGGAGGGGGTCAACGGCGAGCAGTACTTC.

V usage is TRBV7-8 and J usage is TRBJ1-2, with D uncertain. Germline V gene sequence: CDR1 SGHVS, CDR2 FQNEAQ. Trimming stripped 5 bases from V and 5 bases from J, with 12 bases between. The CDR3 spans 13 residues. CDR3 nucleotides: TGTGCCAGCAGCCGGACGGAGGTTTATGGCTACACCTTC. Its translation is CASSRTEVYGYTF. Filled out from reference TRBV7-8 and TRBJ1-2, the complete variable domain reads GAGVSQSPRYKVAKRGQDVALRCDPISGHVSLFWYQQALGQGPEFLTYFQNEAQLDKSGLPSDRFFAERPEGSVSTLKIQRTQQEDSAVYLCASSRTEVYGYTFGSGTRLTVV.

This clone was observed once. V and J are TRBV28 and TRBJ2-1; TRBD1 is a possible D gene (6 bases). The ends were cut back, 3 bases at V and 5 bases at J, with 26 bases in the middle. The CDR3 runs 19 residues. Looked up from germline, CDR1 is MDHEN and CDR2 is SYDVKM. CDR3 DNA: TGTGCCAGCAGTTTCCTCCCTCCGCCCCGGGACAAAGAACACAATGAGCAGTTCTTC. Amino acids: CASSFLPPPRDKEHNEQFF.

The chain carries TRBV5-1 and TRBJ2-5, with a possible D match to TRBD2 (7 bases). Per germline, CDR1 SGHRS and CDR2 YFSETQ. There are 15 residues in the CDR3. The ends were cut back, 2 bases at V and 2 bases at J, with 13 bases in the middle. Here the CDR3 DNA reads TGCGCCAGCAGCTTTTACGGGGGGCCACAAGAGACCCAGTACTTC. Translation: CASSFYGGPQETQYF.

This clone turned up a few times. The chain couples TRBV19 to TRBJ1-1; 7 positions agree with TRBD1. CDR1 is LNHDA, CDR2 SQIVND, per germline (reference sequence). The J segment lost 7 bases and the V segment lost 4 bases, leaving 6 bases of the junction unmatched. There are 13 residues in the CDR3. CDR3 DNA: TGTGCCAGTAGTAGGCACCGGGACAGTGAAGCTTTCTTT. Protein: CASSRHRDSEAFF.

The chain joins TRBV11-2 to TRBJ2-7; D not certain. CDR3 length equals 14 residues. CDR1 and CDR2 (germline): SGHAT, FQNNGV. Trimming took 5 bases from V and 0 from J, leaving 11 bases between them. The CDR3 nucleotides read TGTGCCAGCAGCCCCCCCAGCGCCTCCTACGAGCAGTACTTC. Translated, it gives CASSPPSASYEQYF.

V gene TRBV6-5 combines with J gene TRBJ2-3; maybe TRBD2 (5 bases). The CDR3 totals 13 residues. Germline CDR1 MNHEY, CDR2 SVGAGI. With 7 bases removed from V and 5 bases from J, the gap between germline ends came to 13 bases. The CDR3 is CASILRRGDTQYF. For the CDR3, the DNA is TGTGCCAGCATTCTACGACGGGGAGATACGCAGTATTTT.

V and J are TRBV29-1 and TRBJ2-1, with 11 bases identical to TRBD2. The CDR3 consists of 15 residues. The V gene's germline CDR1 is SQVTM and CDR2 ANQGSEA. Trimming cost V 6 bases and J 5 bases; bases outside gene matches: 9. CDR3 nucleotide sequence: TGCAGCGTCTACCAACTAGCGGGAGAGGACAATGAGCAGTTCTTC. It is translated as CSVYQLAGEDNEQFF.

The gene calls are TRBV9 and TRBJ1-2; D gene ambiguous. The CDR3 runs to 16 residues. The V end was cut by 0 bases, the J end by 2 bases, with 14 bases between. Germline lookup yields CDR1 SGDLS and CDR2 YYNGEE. The CDR3 sequence is CASSVGPTRENYGYTF. The CDR3 region has the DNA TGTGCCAGCAGCGTAGGACCAACTCGGGAAAACTATGGCTACACCTTC.

V gene TRBV29-1 combines with J gene TRBJ2-1; 13 nucleotides match TRBD2. V dropped 3 bases and J dropped 4; count of bases not matched to a gene: 9. The CDR3 loop spans 17 amino acids. From germline, CDR1 is SQVTM and CDR2 ANQGSEA. The CDR3 region is CSVEQAPTSGGYNEQFF. CDR3 DNA: TGCAGCGTTGAGCAGGCCCCGACTAGCGGGGGGTACAATGAGCAGTTCTTC.

This chain joins TRBV6-6 and TRBJ1-4; TRBD1 is a possible D gene (6 bases). The ends were cut back, 2 bases at V and 8 bases at J, with 15 bases in the middle. CDR3 length: 15 amino acids. The germline V gene has CDR1 MNHNY and CDR2 SVGAGI (reference sequence). This CDR3 is CASSYTLSRGEKLFF. The CDR3 coding sequence is TGTGCCAGCAGTTACACTCTAAGTAGGGGGGAAAAACTGTTTTTT.

CDR3 amino acids: CSVPGTDGNTIYF. CDR3 bases: TGCAGCGTCCCCGGGACAGACGGAAACACCATATATTTT. V usage is TRBV29-1 and J usage is TRBJ1-3; TRBD1 matches 7 bases. V trimming: 6 bases; J trimming: 4 bases; junction bases outside the gene matches: 6. The CDR3 runs 13 residues. Looked up from germline, CDR1 is SQVTM and CDR2 is ANQGSEA.

V and J are TRBV5-4 and TRBJ2-1; D may be TRBD1 (5 bases). The CDR3 is 16 amino acids. Trimming shortened V by 4 bases and J by 2 bases, and 16 bases separated the two germline ends. Germline CDR1 is SGHNT and CDR2 is YYREEE (reference sequence). CDR3 residues: CASSRRQGNPYNEQFF. CDR3 nucleotide sequence: TGTGCCAGCAGCCGGCGGCAGGGCAACCCCTACAATGAGCAGTTCTTC. Filled out from reference TRBV5-4 and TRBJ2-1, the complete variable domain reads ETGVTQSPTHLIKTRGQQVTLRCSSQSGHNTVSWYQQALGQGPQFIFQYYREEENGRGNFPPRFSGLQFPNYSSELNVNALELDDSALYLCASSRRQGNPYNEQFFGPGTRLTVL.

J is TRBJ1-6 and V is TRBV5-6; D unresolved. V lost 7 bases to trimming and J lost 4 bases, with 6 bases between them. CDR1 and CDR2 from the germline V gene are SGHDT and YYEEEE. The CDR3 runs to 12 residues. CDR3 nucleotides: TGTGCCAGCCAGGTTTATAATTCACCCCTCCACTTT. Translated, it gives CASQVYNSPLHF.

The chain links TRBV27 to TRBJ2-5; 7 bases map to TRBD2. The CDR3 contains 13 residues. Germline CDR1 reads MNHEY; CDR2 reads SMNVEV (reference sequence). Trimming took 1 base from V and 5 from J; bases not matched to a gene: 1. The CDR3: CASSLWGGETQYF. The CDR3 bases are TGTGCCAGCAGTTTATGGGGGGGGGAGACCCAGTACTTC.

This chain connects TRBV2 to TRBJ1-1; D is perhaps TRBD1 (5 bases). Trimming took off 4 bases at V and 2 bases at J, with 11 bases between the two ends. CDR1 and CDR2 from the germline V gene are SNHLY and FYNNEI. The CDR3 totals 14 residues. CDR3 nucleotides: TGTGCCAGCAGTGCCGAGACAGTTAACACTGAAGCTTTCTTT. The encoded protein is CASSAETVNTEAFF.

V is TRBV27 and J is TRBJ2-7, with D perhaps matching TRBD1 (6 bases). The CDR3 totals 17 residues. The germline V gene encodes CDR1 MNHEY and CDR2 SMNVEV (reference sequence). The V and J ends lost 4 bases and 0 bases respectively, with 19 bases between them. CDR3 DNA sequence: TGTGCCAGCAGTTCACAGTTCGGACAGACCGACTCCTACGAGCAGTACTTC. This translates into CASSSQFGQTDSYEQYF.

The V and J genes are TRBV18 and TRBJ2-2, with 9 bases matching TRBD1. The CDR3 is made up of 15 amino acids. The germline CDR1 and CDR2 sequences are KGHSH and LQKENI. V shed 8 bases and J 0 bases; nucleotides not matched to a gene: 4. The CDR3 reads CASPRQGANTGELFF. The CDR3 coding sequence is TGTGCCAGCCCCCGACAGGGGGCGAACACCGGGGAGCTGTTTTTT.

This clone appeared a single time. The J gene is TRBJ2-5, the V gene TRBV11-3; tentatively, D is TRBD1 (7 bases). The length of the CDR3 is 18 residues. The V end lost 5 bases, the J end lost 1 base, and 23 bases lay between the germline ends. Looked up from germline, CDR1 is SGHNT and CDR2 is YENEEA. CDR3 nucleotide sequence: TGTGCCAGCAGCACCCCCTATGGACAGGAGGGGATCCAAGAGACCCAGTACTTC. This gives the protein CASSTPYGQEGIQETQYF. The whole variable domain, remainder taken from reference TRBV11-3 and TRBJ2-5, is EAGVVQSPRYKIIEKKQPVAFWCNPISGHNTLYWYLQNLGQGPELLIRYENEEAVDDSQLPKDRFSAERLKGVDSTLKIQPAELGDSAVYLCASSTPYGQEGIQETQYFGPGTRLLVL.

The chain couples TRBV30 to TRBJ2-7; no reliable D call. The CDR3 has 13 amino acids. Per the germline V gene, CDR1 is GTSNPN and CDR2 is SVGIG (reference sequence). Trimming pared 3 bases from V and 1 base from J, leaving 10 bases between. The CDR3: CAWSLSVSYEQYF. CDR3 coding DNA: TGTGCCTGGAGCTTGTCTGTGTCCTACGAGCAGTACTTC.

The rearrangement uses TRBV27 and TRBJ2-3; D is uncertain. This CDR3 has 14 amino acids. Looked up from germline, CDR1 is MNHEY and CDR2 is SMNVEV (reference sequence). V was cut by 6 bases and J by 0 bases, with 10 bases left in between. The CDR3 DNA reads TGTGCCAGCAGCTTAGACATAAGCACAGATACGCAGTATTTT. Translated: CASSLDISTDTQYF.

The rearrangement links TRBV5-3 to TRBJ1-5; 9 bases map to TRBD1. TRBV5-3 is an open reading frame whose function is uncertain. This CDR3 has 16 amino acids. Unmatched junction bases numbered 9, after V lost 2 bases and J lost 6 bases. The CDR3 loop is CARSLGQGPRSQPQHF. CDR3 DNA sequence: TGTGCCAGAAGCTTAGGACAGGGGCCAAGGAGTCAGCCCCAGCATTTT.

This chain links TRBV9 with TRBJ1-1; 8 bases line up with TRBD1. Germline CDR1 reads SGDLS; CDR2 reads YYNGEE. V lost 0 bases and J lost 11; bases outside the gene matches: 9. This CDR3 contains 14 residues. The CDR3 protein is CASSVDAGGALAFF. The CDR3 DNA is TGTGCCAGCAGCGTAGACGCAGGGGGCGCGTTGGCTTTCTTT.

This chain uses TRBV5-5 with TRBJ2-7; the D gene is possibly TRBD1 (5 bases). CDR3 length: 14 amino acids. Trimming stripped 1 base from V and 5 bases from J, with 13 bases between. Germline CDR1 SGHKS, CDR2 YYEKEE (reference sequence). CDR3 DNA: TGTGCCAGCAGCTTGAGGGGCCCCCTTGACGAGCAGTACTTC. This sequence encodes CASSLRGPLDEQYF.

The V and J genes are TRBV6-1 and TRBJ2-1, with D perhaps TRBD2 (5 bases). This CDR3 has 15 amino acids. The germline CDR1 and CDR2 sequences are MNHNS and SASEGT. Trimming shortened V by 3 bases and J by 4 bases, and 13 bases separated the two germline ends. As DNA, the CDR3 is TGTGCCAGCAGTGACAGAGCGGACCAATACAATGAGCAGTTCTTC. Protein sequence: CASSDRADQYNEQFF.